The rows below give T cell receptor beta chains drawn from one sample of a study of OX40 agonist ivuxolimab in advanced cancers. Libraries were prepared by immunoSEQ multiplex PCR; TCRdb keeps only in-frame clonotypes and omits some of them. The top ten hold about 15% of the sample, which has under 20,000 clones, 75% to 85% seen once. This material consisted of CD4+ or CD8+ T cells sorted from blood, taken in a trial of the OX40 agonist ivuxolimab. Receptor source: an adult with an advanced solid tumor such as melanoma, head and neck, liver or kidney cancer. The conserved cysteine and the conserved F or W are not part of the CDR3 here. Fields, in order: V gene, J gene, D gene, CDR3 protein. D genes are given only for firm matches.

TRBV6-5	TRBJ1-1	-	ASSYINLRPTEAF
TRBV6-1	TRBJ2-1	TRBD2	ASSDSGGAYNEQF
TRBV7-6	TRBJ2-1	-	ASRSAGSSYNEQF
TRBV5-4	TRBJ1-5	TRBD1	ARTTGTGDRLGNQPQH
TRBV7-3	TRBJ2-3	TRBD2	ASSRAGGTQY
TRBV5-4	TRBJ2-2	-	ASSLSGAGAGELF
TRBV5-1	TRBJ2-1	-	ASSPAGGSSYNEQF
TRBV5-6	TRBJ2-1	TRBD2	ASSFSGRAGTLNEQF
TRBV5-6	TRBJ1-5	-	ASSLVGNQPQH
TRBV4-1	TRBJ2-1	TRBD2	ASSQGDGGGADEQF
TRBV19	TRBJ2-7	TRBD1	ASSGTGIYEQY
TRBV21-1	TRBJ1-1	-	ASRFPVATIRTEAF
TRBV5-4	TRBJ2-7	TRBD2	ASSLGLAGGRTEQY
TRBV7-9	TRBJ2-5	TRBD2	ASSISGRGETQY
TRBV5-1	TRBJ2-1	TRBD1	ASSPGTGGDEQF
TRBV7-9	TRBJ2-2	-	ASSFDGGGELF
TRBV7-3	TRBJ2-3	TRBD2	ASSLGSGRGTDTQY
TRBV11-3	TRBJ1-1	-	ASSSKPTEAF
TRBV28	TRBJ1-1	TRBD1	ASITPGTGARAF
TRBV6-6	TRBJ1-5	TRBD1	ASRAGTGYQPQH
TRBV11-1	TRBJ2-7	TRBD1	ASSLGQGGDEQY
TRBV11-2	TRBJ1-1	-	ASSLGRRWVAF
TRBV10-3	TRBJ2-7	-	ASGGPNSYEQY